This TCR beta chain was sequenced during a study of cytomegalovirus exposure and HLA in healthy donors. With 60 Vbeta and 13 Jbeta primers, the PCR was carried out. In the original workflow: It was a later analysis that counted roughly 79 million unique TCR beta chains, of which around 11 million were shared. Some clones are missing from TCRdb's copy, which holds only in-frame ones; the method was immunoSEQ multiplex PCR. D and trimming come from the DNA, and the V and J calls and clone size come from that table. The sample consists of 99,000 or so clones, about 9.5% of them appearing once. Germline-derived CDR1 and CDR2 are SNHLY and FYNNEI. The length of the CDR3 is 13 residues. Study-wide findings and caveats: Most TCR beta V segments were productive about 87% or about 30% of the time in an earlier analysis. It was 150 to 200 TCR beta chains that were listed as cytomegalovirus-associated.

Comments on this clone: Its antigen is not identified.

The rearrangement links TRBV2 to TRBJ2-5, with 9 bases fitting TRBD2. The receptor's source is a man between 35 and 55 years old in good health and CMV-seropositive. Sequenced material: PBMCs. The CDR3 DNA reads TGTGTAACTAGCGGGTCTAGCCAAGAGACCCAGTACTTC. Translation gives CVTSGSSQETQYF.